Listed below are T cell receptor beta chains from one sample, sequenced in a study of T cell responses to AZD1222 COVID-19 vaccine. Libraries were prepared by immunoSEQ multiplex PCR; TCRdb keeps only in-frame clonotypes and omits some of them. There are about 150,000 clones in the sample; about 93% occur only once, and under 6.5% lies in the top ten. Material: peripheral blood, obtained on day 0 of AZD1222 vaccination. The origin of the receptors is an adult in good health. Both conserved end residues are part of each CDR3. Fields, in order: clone size, D gene, J gene, V gene, CDR3 DNA, CDR3 protein. The D gene is left open where the match is weak. Clone size, where shown, is once, few, many, or a class for clones that have expanded.

clone size: -
D gene: TRBD2
J gene: TRBJ2-7
V gene: TRBV12-5
CDR3 DNA: TGTGCTAGTGGTTTGGGGACTAGACGCTTCTACGAGCAGTACTTC
CDR3 protein: CASGLGTRRFYEQYF

clone size: -
D gene: -
J gene: TRBJ2-7
V gene: TRBV10-3
CDR3 DNA: TGTGCCATCAGTGCTGGGCAGGGCGACGAGCAGTACTTC
CDR3 protein: CAISAGQGDEQYF

clone size: -
D gene: -
J gene: TRBJ1-1
V gene: TRBV20-1
CDR3 DNA: TGCAGTGCTAGTGAGGTCCCCCGGGGTGAAGCTTTCTTT
CDR3 protein: CSASEVPRGEAFF

clone size: once
D gene: TRBD1
J gene: TRBJ2-1
V gene: TRBV5-6
CDR3 DNA: TGTGCCAGCAGCCAGGACAGGGGGTGGGGCAATGAGCAGTTCTTC
CDR3 protein: CASSQDRGWGNEQFF

clone size: -
D gene: TRBD2
J gene: TRBJ2-1
V gene: TRBV27
CDR3 DNA: TGTGCCAGCAGTTCCATTGTCCGCGGGAGAACGTATGAGCAGTTCTTC
CDR3 protein: CASSSIVRGRTYEQFF

clone size: -
D gene: -
J gene: TRBJ2-1
V gene: TRBV6-5
CDR3 DNA: TGTGCCAGCAGTAAGACAGGCTACAATGAGCAGTTCTTC
CDR3 protein: CASSKTGYNEQFF

clone size: -
D gene: TRBD1
J gene: TRBJ2-7
V gene: TRBV9
CDR3 DNA: TGTGCCAGCAGCGAGACAGGGGCCTCCTACGAGCAGTACTTC
CDR3 protein: CASSETGASYEQYF

clone size: -
D gene: TRBD2
J gene: TRBJ2-7
V gene: TRBV4-1
CDR3 DNA: TGCGCCAGCAGCCAACCTACTAGCGGGAGACGATACGAGCAGTACTTC
CDR3 protein: CASSQPTSGRRYEQYF

clone size: -
D gene: -
J gene: TRBJ1-2
V gene: TRBV13
CDR3 DNA: TGTGCCAGCAGCTTAAAGGGTTACTATGGCTACACCTTC
CDR3 protein: CASSLKGYYGYTF

clone size: -
D gene: TRBD1
J gene: TRBJ1-1
V gene: TRBV6-4
CDR3 DNA: TGTGCCAGCATCGTTGACAGGGTCTACACTGAAGCTTTCTTT
CDR3 protein: CASIVDRVYTEAFF

clone size: -
D gene: -
J gene: TRBJ2-3
V gene: TRBV24-1
CDR3 DNA: TGTGCCATCGCTTCTTCAGATACGCAGTATTTT
CDR3 protein: CAIASSDTQYF

clone size: once
D gene: -
J gene: TRBJ2-1
V gene: TRBV4-1
CDR3 DNA: TGCGCCAGCAGCCAAGCCTGGGACCGGAATGAGCAGTTCTTC
CDR3 protein: CASSQAWDRNEQFF

clone size: -
D gene: -
J gene: TRBJ2-1
V gene: TRBV27
CDR3 DNA: TGTGCCAGCAGCGATGGGGGGACCTACAATGAGCAGTTCTTC
CDR3 protein: CASSDGGTYNEQFF

clone size: few
D gene: -
J gene: TRBJ1-6
V gene: TRBV11-2
CDR3 DNA: TGTGCCAGCAGCTCCAACACGAATTCACCCCTCCACTTT
CDR3 protein: CASSSNTNSPLHF

clone size: -
D gene: -
J gene: TRBJ1-2
V gene: TRBV15
CDR3 DNA: TGTGCCACCAGCAGAACCAGGGACATTCTCACAGGCTACACCTTC
CDR3 protein: CATSRTRDILTGYTF

clone size: once
D gene: -
J gene: TRBJ2-3
V gene: TRBV16
CDR3 DNA: TGTGCCAGCAGCCAATGGATAGCGGCAGATACGCAGTATTTT
CDR3 protein: CASSQWIAADTQYF

clone size: -
D gene: -
J gene: TRBJ1-6
V gene: TRBV27
CDR3 DNA: TGTGCCAGCAGTTTAGGGGCTTCACCCCTCCACTTT
CDR3 protein: CASSLGASPLHF

clone size: few
D gene: TRBD1
J gene: TRBJ2-2
V gene: TRBV7-9
CDR3 DNA: TGTGCCAGCACCGTAAGCGGGACAGGGAGAGGAAGGGAGCTGTTTTTT
CDR3 protein: CASTVSGTGRGRELFF

clone size: -
D gene: TRBD1
J gene: TRBJ2-1
V gene: TRBV7-9
CDR3 DNA: TGTGCCAGCAGCCGTAGGACAGGTAGCTCCTACAATGAGCAGTTCTTC
CDR3 protein: CASSRRTGSSYNEQFF

clone size: -
D gene: -
J gene: TRBJ1-4
V gene: TRBV9
CDR3 DNA: TGTGCCAGCAGCGTAGCGGACGGACTGCCGCGTAATGAAAAACTGTTTTTT
CDR3 protein: CASSVADGLPRNEKLFF

clone size: -
D gene: TRBD2
J gene: TRBJ2-1
V gene: TRBV5-1
CDR3 DNA: TGCGCCAGCAGCTGGTCGGGAGGAGGTAATGAGCAGTTCTTC
CDR3 protein: CASSWSGGGNEQFF

clone size: -
D gene: TRBD1
J gene: TRBJ2-1
V gene: TRBV11-2
CDR3 DNA: TGTGCCAGCAGCCGGGACAGGGGGACCTACAATGAGCAGTTCTTC
CDR3 protein: CASSRDRGTYNEQFF

clone size: once
D gene: TRBD2
J gene: TRBJ2-7
V gene: TRBV10-3
CDR3 DNA: TGTGCCATCAATCGGGGGGAACAGGACTACGAGCAGTACTTC
CDR3 protein: CAINRGEQDYEQYF

clone size: -
D gene: -
J gene: TRBJ2-2
V gene: TRBV4-2
CDR3 DNA: TGTGCCAGCAGCCGGGCTAGCGCCGACGGGGAGCTGTTTTTT
CDR3 protein: CASSRASADGELFF

clone size: -
D gene: -
J gene: TRBJ1-1
V gene: TRBV19
CDR3 DNA: TGTGCCAGTAGTGAGTCGGGCCGAGCCTACACTGAAGCTTTCTTT
CDR3 protein: CASSESGRAYTEAFF

clone size: -
D gene: TRBD2
J gene: TRBJ2-3
V gene: TRBV7-9
CDR3 DNA: TGTGCCAGCAGACCACGGACTAGCGGCACAGATACGCAGTATTTT
CDR3 protein: CASRPRTSGTDTQYF

clone size: -
D gene: TRBD2
J gene: TRBJ2-3
V gene: TRBV6-1
CDR3 DNA: TGTGCCAGCAGTGGCCCCACGAGCCCGGGAGGTAAAAATACGCAGTATTTT
CDR3 protein: CASSGPTSPGGKNTQYF

clone size: -
D gene: -
J gene: TRBJ1-2
V gene: TRBV9
CDR3 DNA: TGTGCCAGCAGCGTATCAACGCGAAACTATGGCTACACCTTC
CDR3 protein: CASSVSTRNYGYTF

clone size: once
D gene: -
J gene: TRBJ1-5
V gene: TRBV25-1
CDR3 DNA: TGTGCCAGCAGTGCTGGAACGGAGCCCCAGCATTTT
CDR3 protein: CASSAGTEPQHF

clone size: -
D gene: TRBD1
J gene: TRBJ2-1
V gene: TRBV18
CDR3 DNA: TGTGCCAGCTCACCAACAACAGGGGGCTTATACAATGAGCAGTTCTTC
CDR3 protein: CASSPTTGGLYNEQFF

clone size: -
D gene: -
J gene: TRBJ1-5
V gene: TRBV15
CDR3 DNA: TGTGCCACCAGCAGAGGACAGTTCGGCAATCAGCCCCAGCATTTT
CDR3 protein: CATSRGQFGNQPQHF

clone size: -
D gene: -
J gene: TRBJ2-3
V gene: TRBV5-1
CDR3 DNA: TGCGCCAGCAGCTTGAGACAAGGGACCAGCTTATTTCCAGATACGCAGTATTTT
CDR3 protein: CASSLRQGTSLFPDTQYF

clone size: -
D gene: TRBD1
J gene: TRBJ1-2
V gene: TRBV19
CDR3 DNA: TGTGCCAGTAGTGTGAACAGGGGGCTAATCGGGGGCTACACCTTC
CDR3 protein: CASSVNRGLIGGYTF

clone size: -
D gene: TRBD1
J gene: TRBJ2-1
V gene: TRBV19
CDR3 DNA: TGTGCCAGTAGTATAAATCGTGGTCAGGGGGCCAAGTTCTTC
CDR3 protein: CASSINRGQGAKFF

clone size: -
D gene: -
J gene: TRBJ1-1
V gene: TRBV7-9
CDR3 DNA: TGTGCCAGCAGCTTGGTCAACACTGAAGCTTTCTTT
CDR3 protein: CASSLVNTEAFF

clone size: once
D gene: -
J gene: TRBJ2-7
V gene: TRBV9
CDR3 DNA: TGTGCCAGCAGCGTGAGTGGGGGAGTTCCCTACGAGCAGTACTTC
CDR3 protein: CASSVSGGVPYEQYF

clone size: -
D gene: -
J gene: TRBJ2-7
V gene: TRBV5-4
CDR3 DNA: TGTGCCAGCAGCTTCGGGGGACGGTTGGGATCCTACGAGCAGTACTTC
CDR3 protein: CASSFGGRLGSYEQYF

clone size: -
D gene: -
J gene: TRBJ1-2
V gene: TRBV7-9
CDR3 DNA: TGTGCCAGCAGCTTACCGGGTGGCTATGGCTACACCTTC
CDR3 protein: CASSLPGGYGYTF

clone size: -
D gene: TRBD1
J gene: TRBJ1-2
V gene: TRBV19
CDR3 DNA: TGTGCCAGTAGTATCAGGGGGCAGGGCGGCTACACCTTC
CDR3 protein: CASSIRGQGGYTF

clone size: -
D gene: TRBD1
J gene: TRBJ2-3
V gene: TRBV9
CDR3 DNA: TGTGCCAGCAGCGTTAGGACAGGGGAGGGGGATACGCAGTATTTT
CDR3 protein: CASSVRTGEGDTQYF

clone size: -
D gene: -
J gene: TRBJ2-7
V gene: TRBV30
CDR3 DNA: TGTGCCTGGAGCGCTTTGACCGAGCAGTACTTC
CDR3 protein: CAWSALTEQYF

clone size: -
D gene: -
J gene: TRBJ2-1
V gene: TRBV7-8
CDR3 DNA: TGTGCCAGCAGCTTAGGAACGGGGGATAGTTACAATGAGCAGTTCTTC
CDR3 protein: CASSLGTGDSYNEQFF

clone size: -
D gene: -
J gene: TRBJ2-7
V gene: TRBV9
CDR3 DNA: TGTGCCAGCAGCGTCACGGGGTCCTCCTACGAGCAGTACTTC
CDR3 protein: CASSVTGSSYEQYF

clone size: -
D gene: TRBD1
J gene: TRBJ2-2
V gene: TRBV29-1
CDR3 DNA: TGCAGCGTTGAACTCGGGGACAGGGGACACACCGGGGAGCTGTTTTTT
CDR3 protein: CSVELGDRGHTGELFF